This entry lists 11 T cell receptor beta chains sequenced from one sample in a study of T cell responses to AZD1222 COVID-19 vaccine. Clones were read by immunoSEQ multiplex PCR, and TCRdb kept only the in-frame ones, dropping some. The top ten clones hold 1.5% of a sample with roughly 130,000 clones, 75% to 90% of them seen once. Sequenced here: peripheral blood, sampled on day 0 of AZD1222 vaccination. Source of these receptors: an adult in good health.

The DNA of the CDR3 is TGTGCCAGCAGCGCCCAGACAGGGCTAGGCGGCTACACCTTC. This encodes CASSAQTGLGGYTF. This chain uses TRBV9 with TRBJ1-2; TRBD1 aligns across 7 bases. Germline V gene lookup returns CDR1 SGDLS and CDR2 YYNGEE. Trimming removed 3 bases from V and 8 bases from J; junction bases left unmatched: 10. This CDR3 spans 14 amino acids.

This rearrangement joins TRBV6-2 or TRBV6-3 to TRBJ1-1; no clear D. This CDR3 spans 11 amino acids. The V gene lost 6 bases and the J gene lost 8 bases, with 10 bases spanning the gap. CDR1 is MNHEY and CDR2 is SVGEGT in the germline V gene. The CDR3 DNA reads TGTGCCAGCAGCCCAAGGTGGGAAGCTTTCTTT. It yields the protein CASSPRWEAFF.

J is TRBJ2-1 and V is TRBV21-1; TRBD1 was called by the table and not checked on the DNA. TRBV21-1 is a listed pseudogene. CDR3 length equals 15 residues. This CDR3 reads CASSSQGGQQVEQFF. As DNA, the CDR3 is TGTGCCAGCAGCTCTCAAGGGGGACAGCAAGTTGAGCAGTTCTTC.

This chain joins TRBV30 and TRBJ1-1, with TRBD1 matching over 9 bases. The junction had 9 bases not matched to a gene; V was cut back by 0 bases and J by 4 bases. The CDR3 extends over 16 amino acids. Germline CDR1 is GTSNPN and CDR2 is SVGIG (reference sequence). The CDR3 here is CAWSVNLGTGFTEAFF. DNA of the CDR3: TGTGCCTGGAGTGTAAACCTAGGGACAGGGTTCACTGAAGCTTTCTTT.

V gene TRBV6-2 or TRBV6-3 combines with J gene TRBJ1-3, with D uncertain. Germline V gene sequence: CDR1 MNHEY, CDR2 SVGEGT. The ends were cut back, 2 bases at V and 0 bases at J, with 2 bases in the middle. CDR3 size: 13 residues. The CDR3 loop is CASSYISGNTIYF. CDR3 sequence (DNA): TGTGCCAGCAGTTACATCTCTGGAAACACCATATATTTT.

This chain uses TRBV10-3 with TRBJ2-7; no clear D gene. Germline V CDR1 and CDR2: ENHRY, SYGVKD. The CDR3 is 16 residues long. V was cut by 0 bases and J by 0 bases, with 12 bases left in between. The CDR3 protein is CAISESKGRISYEQYF. DNA for the CDR3: TGTGCCATCAGTGAGTCGAAGGGCCGAATCTCCTACGAGCAGTACTTC.

The chain links TRBV9 to TRBJ2-2; 7 nucleotides agree with TRBD1. Germline CDR1 and CDR2: SGDLS and YYNGEE. With V trimmed by 0 bases and J by 4 bases, 6 bases remained unmatched. The CDR3 loop spans 16 amino acids. The CDR3 region is CASSVGGGPSTGELFF. CDR3 bases: TGTGCCAGCAGCGTAGGAGGGGGCCCAAGCACCGGGGAGCTGTTTTTT.

The rearrangement links TRBV5-1 to TRBJ2-7, with 7 nucleotides matching TRBD2. V lost 4 bases and J lost 3; bases outside the gene matches: 1. The V gene's germline CDR1 is SGHRS and CDR2 YFSETQ. The CDR3 is made up of 12 amino acids. The CDR3 reads CASSPGGYEQYF. CDR3 sequence (DNA): TGCGCCAGCAGCCCGGGGGGCTACGAGCAGTACTTC.

The chain joins TRBV19 to TRBJ2-1; D uncertain. The CDR3 covers 11 residues. V shed 4 bases and J shed 8 bases, with 6 bases lying between them. Germline V gives CDR1 LNHDA, CDR2 SQIVND (reference sequence). CDR3 loop: CASSRRYEQFF. The CDR3 coding sequence is TGTGCCAGTAGTAGACGGTATGAGCAGTTCTTC.

V and J are TRBV5-1 and TRBJ1-3; TRBD1 matches 7 bases. The V and J ends lost 0 bases and 2 bases, in that order; junction bases with no gene match: 5. CDR3 size: 16 residues. Germline V gene lookup returns CDR1 SGHRS and CDR2 YFSETQ. CDR3 coding DNA: TGCGCCAGCAGCTTGGAGGGGGCAAGGGCTGGAAACACCATATATTTT. It codes for CASSLEGARAGNTIYF.

CDR3 in amino acids: CASSSSRVNVLTF. In DNA form, the CDR3 reads TGTGCCAGCTCAAGCTCCAGGGTAAACGTCCTGACTTTC. The V and J genes are TRBV18 and TRBJ2-6; possible D gene TRBD1, 5 bases. The V end was cut by 5 bases, the J end by 10 bases, with 12 bases between. The CDR3 totals 13 residues. Germline CDR1 KGHSH, CDR2 LQKENI.